This TCR beta chain stems from a study of blood T cell repertoires in COVID-19. For the study at large: In each case, the material was cDNA or gDNA derived from T cells, B-cell-depleted T cells, or PBMCs.

Trimming cost V 8 bases and J 2 bases; bases outside gene matches: 13. This CDR3 comprises 16 residues. Germline V gene lookup returns CDR1 SGHDN and CDR2 FVKESK. TCRdb's table, derived via immunoSEQ multiplex PCR, lists solely in-frame clones and lacks some. The sample has 110,000 to 150,000 clones; roughly 88% are singletons. The TCR was taken from a man aged 45 to 65 who had recovered from COVID-19. The sequenced sample consisted of PBMCs or T cells enriched from blood (not recorded which). The genes are TRBV14 and TRBJ2-3; the match to TRBD2 covers 7 bases. The CDR3 here is CASRDSAGPYTDTQYF. The CDR3 DNA reads as TGTGCCAGCCGAGACTCAGCGGGACCCTACACAGATACGCAGTATTTT.